This entry lists 7 T cell receptor beta chains sequenced from one sample in a study of response to subunit inactivated influenza vaccine. Each CDR3 protein gets one entry after TCRdb re-called the RT-PCR reads with MiXCR. Seen here are 450,000 to 600,000 distinct CDR3 sequences, 7.5% to 8.5% observed once, and the top ten hold roughly 13%. The source material was PBMCs from blood, sampled 23 months after vaccination. These receptors were obtained from a man aged 50 to 69 who received an inactivated influenza vaccine.

This clonotype was recorded at least ten times. The CDR3 DNA is TGCAGCGTTGCATTAGTGTTGACTGCGAACACTGAAGCTTTCTTT. Its protein product is CSVALVLTANTEAFF. This chain links TRBV29-1 with TRBJ1-1; no clear D gene. V lost 4 bases and J lost 1, with 16 bases in between. Germline CDR1 reads SQVTM; CDR2 reads ANQGSEA. This CDR3 is built from 15 residues.

This clonotype turned up a few times. The genes are TRBV5-5 and TRBJ2-4; D remains ambiguous. Per the germline V gene, CDR1 is SGHKS and CDR2 is YYEKEE (reference sequence). V dropped 3 bases and J dropped 0 bases, with 13 bases sitting between them. There are 16 residues in the CDR3. The CDR3 nucleotides are TGTGCCAGCAGCTATACAGCCTCCCCAGCCAAAAACATTCAGTACTTC. It is translated as CASSYTASPAKNIQYF.

The V gene is TRBV10-3, the J gene TRBJ1-4; a possible D gene is TRBD1 (5 bases). The V and J ends lost 11 bases and 7 bases respectively, with 26 bases between them. The CDR3 sequence is 16 residues long. Germline V CDR1 and CDR2: ENHRY, SYGVKD. The CDR3 coding sequence is TGTGCCTCAGCCGGGGCCTCTGTGGGTAGCGGTGAAAAACTGTTTTTT. As protein: CASAGASVGSGEKLFF.

V is TRBV20-1 and J is TRBJ2-1, with a possible D match to TRBD2 (6 bases). CDR3 length equals 14 residues. Trimming pared 3 bases from V and 1 base from J, leaving 10 bases between. Germline V gene lookup returns CDR1 DFQATT and CDR2 SNEGSKA (reference sequence). The chain's CDR3 is CSASGGYSYNEQFF. The CDR3 coding sequence is TGCAGTGCTAGCGGGGGTTATTCCTACAATGAGCAGTTCTTC.

On this clonotype: Just one base apart from a much larger clone, this may be a read error. This chain joins TRBV4-3 and TRBJ2-1; D remains ambiguous. The V gene lost 2 bases and the J gene lost 3 bases, with 11 bases spanning the gap. The germline V gene has CDR1 LGHNA and CDR2 YSLEER. The CDR3 extends over 15 amino acids. The CDR3 DNA reads TGCGCCAGCAGCCAAACACCGAGCTGCTACAATGAGCAGTTCTTC. It yields the protein CASSQTPSCYNEQFF.

In this sample, this clonotype turned up a few times. The genes are TRBV5-6 and TRBJ2-5, with TRBD2 matching over 7 bases. This CDR3 region has 15 residues. J was trimmed by 5 bases and V by 0 bases; bases with no gene match: 7. Per germline, CDR1 SGHDT and CDR2 YYEEEE. The CDR3 here is CASSLARGSRETQYF. Here the CDR3 DNA reads TGTGCCAGCAGCTTGGCTCGCGGGAGTCGGGAGACCCAGTACTTC. The entire variable domain, with the rest obtained from reference TRBV5-6 and TRBJ2-5, is as follows: DAGVTQSPTHLIKTRGQQVTLRCSPKSGHDTVSWYQQALGQGPQFIFQYYEEEERQRGNFPDRFSGHQFPNYSSELNVNALLLGDSALYLCASSLARGSRETQYFGPGTRLLVL.

This chain links TRBV9 with TRBJ1-5, with unresolved D. The germline CDR1 and CDR2 sequences are SGDLS and YYNGEE. The CDR3 extends over 11 amino acids. The germline V and J ends were trimmed by 7 bases and 6 bases, with 8 bases remaining between them. DNA for the CDR3: TGTGCCAGCCCGCGCGGTCAGCCCCAGCATTTT. Its translation: CASPRGQPQHF.